The rows below give T cell receptor beta chains drawn from one sample of a study of shared clonotypes between healthy human individuals. The repertoire was sequenced with immunoSEQ multiplex PCR; TCRdb's copy has only in-frame clones and lacks some. The sample has under 550,000 clones, 90% to 96% seen once. Sequencing was done on a sample of naive CD4+ T cells sorted from blood. Receptors were obtained from a woman aged 30 to 39 in good health. Each CDR3 is given with its conserved first and last residue. The D gene is left open where the match is weak. Not every row has a clone size; where given, it reads once, few, many or a size class.

j_gene,abundance,v_gene,d_gene,CDR3aa,CDR3nt
TRBJ1-4,-,TRBV5-6,-,CASSLFGAGRTNEKLFF,TGTGCCAGCAGCTTGTTCGGCGCAGGACGGACTAATGAAAAACTGTTTTTT
TRBJ1-1,-,TRBV28,-,CASSSQMNTEAFF,TGTGCCAGCAGTTCCCAGATGAACACTGAAGCTTTCTTT
TRBJ2-5,-,TRBV18,-,CASSPLVEQETQYF,TGTGCCAGCTCACCATTGGTAGAACAAGAGACCCAGTACTTC
TRBJ1-5,-,TRBV18,-,CASSPQGGGNQPQHF,TGTGCCAGCTCACCACAGGGAGGCGGCAATCAGCCCCAGCATTTT
TRBJ2-7,once,TRBV18,-,CASSANRGAEQYF,TGTGCCAGCTCGGCGAACCGGGGAGCCGAGCAGTACTTC
TRBJ2-7,-,TRBV5-5,TRBD2,CASSSRTREYEQYF,TGTGCCAGCAGCTCCAGGACTAGAGAGTACGAGCAGTACTTC
TRBJ2-7,-,TRBV21-1,-,CAMEGTEHF,TGTGCCATGGAAGGGACAGAGCACTTC
TRBJ2-7,-,TRBV7-2,-,CASSLGGSANEQYF,TGTGCCAGCAGCTTAGGCGGGTCAGCTAACGAGCAGTACTTC
TRBJ2-3,-,TRBV27,TRBD1,CASRTIQGFTDTQYF,TGTGCCAGCAGGACAATACAGGGGTTCACAGATACGCAGTATTTT
TRBJ1-5,-,TRBV27,-,CASSREGRGNQPQHF,TGTGCCAGCAGTCGGGAGGGGAGGGGCAATCAGCCCCAGCATTTT
TRBJ1-5,-,TRBV5-1,TRBD1,CASSLAGTGMGPQHF,TGCGCCAGCAGCTTGGCCGGGACAGGGATGGGGCCCCAGCATTTT
TRBJ2-5,-,TRBV27,TRBD1,CASSPRQGTSEQETQYF,TGTGCCAGCAGTCCCCGACAGGGTACGAGTGAGCAAGAGACCCAGTACTTC
TRBJ2-3,-,TRBV10-1,-,CASSESWLASTDTQYF,TGCGCCAGCAGTGAGTCGTGGCTCGCTAGCACAGATACGCAGTATTTT
TRBJ2-2,-,TRBV28,-,CASNSRPNTGELFF,TGTGCCAGCAATTCCAGACCTAACACCGGGGAGCTGTTTTTT
TRBJ1-4,-,TRBV5-1,TRBD1,CASSFETGREKLFF,TGCGCCAGCAGCTTTGAGACAGGGCGAGAAAAACTGTTTTTT
TRBJ1-1,-,TRBV10-1,-,CASRAGTANTEAFF,TGCGCCAGCAGAGCCGGGACGGCCAACACTGAAGCTTTCTTT
TRBJ2-7,-,TRBV28,-,CASTLSSDFYYYEQYF,TGTGCCAGCACCCTTAGCTCGGACTTTTACTACTACGAGCAGTACTTC
TRBJ2-7,-,TRBV11-2,-,CASSRIYEQYF,TGTGCCAGCAGCCGGATCTACGAGCAGTACTTC
TRBJ2-1,-,TRBV5-1,-,CASSLASSGPYNEQFF,TGCGCCAGCAGCTTGGCAAGTAGCGGTCCCTACAATGAGCAGTTCTTC
TRBJ2-5,-,TRBV4-1,-,CASSPTVLGQETQYF,TGCGCCAGCAGCCCCACGGTCCTAGGGCAAGAGACCCAGTACTTC